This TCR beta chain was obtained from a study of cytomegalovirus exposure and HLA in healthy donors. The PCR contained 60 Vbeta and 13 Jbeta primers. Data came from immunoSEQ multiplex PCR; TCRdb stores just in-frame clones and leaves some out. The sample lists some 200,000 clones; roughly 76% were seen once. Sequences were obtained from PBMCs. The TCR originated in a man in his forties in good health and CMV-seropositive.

The CDR3 DNA follows: TGTGCCATCGTCCGCTACTCCTACGAGCAGTACTTC. Translation gives CAIVRYSYEQYF. The chain links TRBV10-3 to TRBJ2-7; D is unresolved. Trimming took 8 bases from V and 0 from J, leaving 8 bases between them. The germline CDR1 and CDR2 sequences are ENHRY and SYGVKD. The CDR3 spans 12 residues.